This T cell receptor beta chain was captured in a study of blood T cell repertoires in COVID-19. TCRdb's copy holds only in-frame clones and misses some; the assay was immunoSEQ multiplex PCR. The table shows some 130,000 clones, with 70% to 80% occurring only once. Germline loops: CDR1 LGHDT, CDR2 YNNKEL (reference sequence). The CDR3 runs to 14 residues. The germline V and J ends were trimmed by 2 bases and 7 bases, with 14 bases remaining between them. The rearrangement links TRBV3-1 (or the pseudogene TRBV3-2) to TRBJ1-2, with a possible D match to TRBD1 (6 bases). The clonotype originates from a woman aged 80 or over with acute or convalescent COVID-19. The sequenced sample consisted of peripheral blood. CDR3 bases: TGTGCCAGCAGCCAAAAGTCTGGGGGCAGTGGCTACACCTTC. This sequence encodes CASSQKSGGSGYTF.